The present entry profiles one TCR beta chain with its context. Antigen unknown. Staff drew around 10 milliliters of peripheral blood from each donor. These data originate in a study of blood T cells in healthy people across ages. Points from the study as a whole: Naive T cell percentage showed a strong correlation with the diversity of TCR beta.

Through a sample-barcoded 5' primer and a J-beta primer mix, a second PCR was run for 7 to 11 cycles. TCRdb reprocessed the 5' RACE reads via MiXCR and lists one record per CDR3 protein. The table records 1.5 million to 2 million distinct CDR3 sequences, more than 35% of them present only once. Sequencing was done on a sample of blood. The sequence was collected from a human donor in good health.

CDR3 nucleotides: TGTGCCAGCAGTGCAACCGGGACTAGCTACGGGGAGCTGTTTTTT. It translates to CASSATGTSYGELFF. The rearrangement links TRBV25-1 to TRBJ2-2, with TRBD2 matching 9 bases. The CDR3 contains 15 residues. The germline gives CDR1 MGHDK, CDR2 SYGVNS. V shed 4 bases, J shed 7 bases, and the junction held 7 bases outside the gene matches.